The TCR beta chain described here comes from a study of blood T cell repertoires in COVID-19. In the original workflow: Estimation of nucleated cell counts was performed using reference gene primer amplification. Sequencing used immunoSEQ multiplex PCR; TCRdb keeps in-frame clones, though not all of them. V and J calls and clone size are given by that table; D and trimming were obtained from the DNA. Of around 270,000 clones listed, 70% to 90% are singletons. Recruitment covered about two dozen US areas and drew participants whose ages spanned roughly 18 to 90 years. Clinical history reported by participants formed the basis on which cohorts were assigned. Two consecutive negative NP/OP PCR tests, clearance, or resolved symptoms defined Cohort 3 recovery. With 4 bases removed from V and 7 bases from J, the gap between germline ends came to 17 bases. The length of the CDR3 is 15 residues. Germline loops: CDR1 MGHRA, CDR2 YSYEKL.

The receptor's source is a woman under 40 who had recovered from COVID-19. The V gene is TRBV4-1, the J gene TRBJ1-5; a possible D gene is TRBD1 (6 bases). The sequencing input was PBMCs or T cells enriched from blood (not recorded which). The CDR3 sequence: CASSPLGGAGQPQHF. The CDR3 DNA follows: TGCGCCAGCAGCCCACTCGGGGGGGCAGGGCAGCCCCAGCATTTT.